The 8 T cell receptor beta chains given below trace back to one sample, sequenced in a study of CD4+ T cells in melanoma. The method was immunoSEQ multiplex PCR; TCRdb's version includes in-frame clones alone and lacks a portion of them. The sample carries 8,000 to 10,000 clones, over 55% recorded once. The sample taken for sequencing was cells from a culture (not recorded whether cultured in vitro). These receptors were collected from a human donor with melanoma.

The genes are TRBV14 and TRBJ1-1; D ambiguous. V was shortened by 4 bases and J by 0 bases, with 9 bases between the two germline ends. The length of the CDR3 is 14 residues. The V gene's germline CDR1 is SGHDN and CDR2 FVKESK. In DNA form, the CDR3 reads TGTGCCAGCAGCCTCGCCGGGCTGAACACTGAAGCTTTCTTT. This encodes CASSLAGLNTEAFF.

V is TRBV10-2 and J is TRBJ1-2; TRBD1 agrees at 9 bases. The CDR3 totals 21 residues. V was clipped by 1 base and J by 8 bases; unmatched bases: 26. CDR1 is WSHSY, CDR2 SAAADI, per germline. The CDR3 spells CASSEFENPGQGPGRVRGYTF. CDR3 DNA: TGCGCCAGCAGTGAGTTTGAGAATCCGGGACAGGGTCCGGGACGTGTTCGGGGCTACACCTTC.

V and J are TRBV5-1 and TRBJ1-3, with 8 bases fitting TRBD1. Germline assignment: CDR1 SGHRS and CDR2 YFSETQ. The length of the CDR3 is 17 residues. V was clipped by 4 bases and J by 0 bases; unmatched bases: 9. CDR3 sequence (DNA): TGCGCCAGCAGCGGGATCGGACAGGGAGACTCTGGAAACACCATATATTTT. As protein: CASSGIGQGDSGNTIYF. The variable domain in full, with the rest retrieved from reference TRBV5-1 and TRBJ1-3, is KAGVTQTPRYLIKTRGQQVTLSCSPISGHRSVSWYQQTPGQGLQFLFEYFSETQRNKGNFPGRFSGRQFSNSRSEMNVSTLELGDSALYLCASSGIGQGDSGNTIYFGEGSWLTVV.

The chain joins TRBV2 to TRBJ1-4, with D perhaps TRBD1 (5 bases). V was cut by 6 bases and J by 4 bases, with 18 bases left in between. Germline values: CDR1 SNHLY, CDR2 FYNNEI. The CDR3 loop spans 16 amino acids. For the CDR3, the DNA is TGTGCCAGCAGCGGGGGTAACTTGCAGGGTAATGAAAAACTGTTTTTT. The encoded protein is CASSGGNLQGNEKLFF.

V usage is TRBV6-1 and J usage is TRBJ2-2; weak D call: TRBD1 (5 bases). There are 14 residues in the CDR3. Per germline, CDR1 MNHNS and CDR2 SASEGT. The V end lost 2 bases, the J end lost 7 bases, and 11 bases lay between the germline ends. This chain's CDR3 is CASSERQRGGELFF. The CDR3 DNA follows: TGTGCCAGCAGTGAAAGGCAAAGGGGCGGGGAGCTGTTTTTT.

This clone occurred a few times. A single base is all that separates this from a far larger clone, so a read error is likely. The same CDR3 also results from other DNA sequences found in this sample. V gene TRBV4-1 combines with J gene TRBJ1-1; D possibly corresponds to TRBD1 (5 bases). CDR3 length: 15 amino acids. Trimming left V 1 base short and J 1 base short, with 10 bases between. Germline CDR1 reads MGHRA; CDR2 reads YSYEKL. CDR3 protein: CASSQGGGWNTEAFF. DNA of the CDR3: TGCGCCAGCAGCCAAGGGGGGGGATGGAACACTGAAGCTTTCTTT.

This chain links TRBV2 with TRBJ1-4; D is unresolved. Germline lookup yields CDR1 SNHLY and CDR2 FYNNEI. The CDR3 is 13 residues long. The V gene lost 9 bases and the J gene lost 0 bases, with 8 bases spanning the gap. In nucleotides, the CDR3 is TGTGCCAGTGTAGCCCCAACTAATGAAAAACTGTTTTTT. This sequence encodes CASVAPTNEKLFF.

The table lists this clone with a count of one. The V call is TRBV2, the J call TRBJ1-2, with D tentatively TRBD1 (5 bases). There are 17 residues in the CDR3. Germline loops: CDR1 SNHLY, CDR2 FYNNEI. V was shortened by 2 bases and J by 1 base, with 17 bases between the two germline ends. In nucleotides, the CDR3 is TGTGCCAGCAGTGAACTAATAGAGGGGAGGAATAACTATGGCTACACCTTC. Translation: CASSELIEGRNNYGYTF.